This T cell receptor (beta chain) is drawn from a study of blood T cell repertoires in COVID-19. Profiled with immunoSEQ multiplex PCR; TCRdb holds only in-frame clones, not every one. The table records 400,000 to 450,000 clones, about 91% of them present only once. This TCR derives from a woman aged 50 to 60 with COVID-19, enrolled during active disease. Sequencing was carried out using peripheral blood.

The DNA for the CDR3 is TGTGCCAGCAGCTACAGGGGGCTTAAGGATGAGCAGTTCTTC. It is translated as CASSYRGLKDEQFF. This chain uses TRBV5-5 with TRBJ2-1; TRBD1 aligns across 9 bases. CDR3 length: 14 residues. CDR1 is SGHKS and CDR2 is YYEKEE in the germline V gene (reference sequence). Trimming at V came to 3 bases and at J to 8 bases, leaving 6 bases not matched to a gene.